The rows below give T cell receptor beta chains drawn from one sample of a study of OX40 agonist ivuxolimab in advanced cancers. This table comes from immunoSEQ multiplex PCR, and its TCRdb copy is limited to in-frame clones, with some not included. This repertoire shows 40,000 to 60,000 clones, approximately 79% found once; its top ten account for 1.5% to 2%. Sequenced material: CD4+ or CD8+ T cells sorted from blood, taken in a trial of the OX40 agonist ivuxolimab. These receptors all come from an adult with an advanced solid tumor such as melanoma, head and neck, liver or kidney cancer. Both conserved end residues are part of each CDR3.

V gene,J gene,CDR3 protein
TRBV5-1,TRBJ1-3,CASRREVFSGNTIYF
TRBV5-1,TRBJ2-3,CASSWASGGEASTDTQYF
TRBV4-3,TRBJ2-3,CASSLATTDTQYF
TRBV7-8,TRBJ2-5,CASSYRDRKETQYF
TRBV7-9,TRBJ2-1,CASSMRYNEQFF
TRBV7-4,TRBJ2-5,CARWGQQETQYF
TRBV11-2,TRBJ2-7,CASSPTLSTLTYEQYF
TRBV28,TRBJ2-1,CASSLGWNEQFF
TRBV5-1,TRBJ1-1,CASSLITATEAFF
TRBV6-1,TRBJ1-2,CATKGQGAALDGYTF
TRBV12-1,TRBJ2-7,CASSSRGSGEQYF
TRBV29-1,TRBJ2-1,CSVREPGEQFF
TRBV7-2,TRBJ1-2,CASSLTATGGRGYTF
TRBV5-4,TRBJ1-1,CASSARQKTVTEAFF
TRBV5-8,TRBJ1-1,CASSLLVYRGDTEAFF
TRBV18,TRBJ2-7,CASKLGFGSTEGEQYF
TRBV6-6,TRBJ1-1,CASRSSQDRKNTEAFF
TRBV11-3,TRBJ2-5,CASSLGLEPQETQYF
TRBV11-2,TRBJ1-5,CASSRTGHDNQPQHF
TRBV2,TRBJ1-2,CASREDGAGRNYGYTF
TRBV27,TRBJ1-2,CASSLRAPGQGKYGYTF
TRBV18,TRBJ2-1,CASSPYVSVPNEQFF
TRBV7-2,TRBJ1-2,CASSLSGAPGYTF
TRBV11-2,TRBJ2-3,CASRLGLAGKDTQYF
TRBV9,TRBJ1-6,CASSVAGRGSPLHF
TRBV4-2,TRBJ1-6,CASSQDLGQGYSPLHF
TRBV5-4,TRBJ2-7,CASSFLSGDSYEQYF
TRBV2,TRBJ2-3,CASRRRMGGATDTQYF
TRBV5-3,TRBJ1-3,CARSLLGAQPGNTIYF
TRBV7-2,TRBJ1-6,CASSQTGGTTPLHF
TRBV27,TRBJ2-7,CASRSNIAGPRFTYEQYF
TRBV6-5,TRBJ2-7,CASVGVGENEQYF
TRBV5-4,TRBJ2-6,CASSSGANVLTF
TRBV27,TRBJ2-3,CASRKGDRGSTDTQYF
TRBV4-3,TRBJ2-1,CASSQGVRQNEQFF
TRBV10-3,TRBJ2-3,CATAEGTDTQYF
TRBV7-9,TRBJ1-4,CATEIAGNEKLFF
TRBV4-1,TRBJ2-2,CASSQDWRRNTGELFF
TRBV7-2,TRBJ1-3,CASSLVGLRNTIYF
TRBV30,TRBJ1-1,CAWSGGGGAFF
TRBV2,TRBJ1-2,CASTPPLRQGRENYGYTF
TRBV27,TRBJ1-2,CASSWGRVGYGYTF
TRBV7-6,TRBJ1-1,CASSLGQGTEAFF
TRBV14,TRBJ2-2,CASSQDSRRWSRNTGELFF